The rows below give T cell receptor beta chains drawn from one sample of a study of brain T cells in children with intractable seizures. The protocol was immunoSEQ multiplex PCR, while the TCRdb copy is restricted to in-frame clones and leaves out a portion. The sample carries around 80,000 clones, around 90% recorded once. Specimen: peripheral blood, collected at surgery. The source of these receptors is a girl aged 2 to 9 with Rasmussen encephalitis and intractable seizures. Both conserved end residues are part of each CDR3. The order of the fields is CDR3 length, D gene, clone size, J gene, V gene, CDR3 protein, CDR3 DNA. D genes are given only for firm matches. Not all rows give a size; the values are once, few, many and, for expanded clones, a class.

length: 15
D: NA
size: once
J: TRBJ1-2
V: TRBV7-9
CDR3: CASSWLEGRYYGYTF
DNA: TGTGCCAGCAGCTGGCTAGAGGGGAGGTACTATGGCTACACCTTC

length: 15
D: NA
size: NA
J: TRBJ2-1
V: TRBV7-3
CDR3: CASSSKQGTDHEQFF
DNA: TGTGCCAGCAGCTCTAAACAGGGAACGGATCATGAGCAGTTCTTC

length: 13
D: NA
size: NA
J: TRBJ1-1
V: TRBV29-1
CDR3: CSVAGLLNTEAFF
DNA: TGCAGCGTTGCGGGATTATTGAACACTGAAGCTTTCTTT

length: 13
D: TRBD1
size: NA
J: TRBJ1-2
V: TRBV5-4
CDR3: CASSFRGYYGYTF
DNA: TGTGCCAGCAGCTTCAGGGGGTACTATGGCTACACCTTC

length: 16
D: NA
size: NA
J: TRBJ2-7
V: TRBV10-2
CDR3: CASSGISRWSSYEQYF
DNA: TGCGCCAGCAGTGGAATTAGTAGGTGGAGCTCCTACGAGCAGTACTTC

length: 15
D: NA
size: NA
J: TRBJ2-1
V: TRBV6-2/TRBV6-3
CDR3: CASSSGRLVNNEQFF
DNA: TGTGCCAGCAGTTCAGGGAGGTTGGTAAACAATGAGCAGTTCTTC

length: 15
D: TRBD1
size: NA
J: TRBJ2-7
V: TRBV14
CDR3: CASSHRTGGMNEQYF
DNA: TGTGCCAGCAGCCACCGGACAGGGGGCATGAACGAGCAGTACTTC

length: 14
D: TRBD2
size: once
J: TRBJ2-3
V: TRBV30
CDR3: CAWKPSGSRDTQYF
DNA: TGTGCCTGGAAACCTAGCGGGAGCAGAGATACGCAGTATTTT

length: 13
D: NA
size: NA
J: TRBJ1-2
V: TRBV30
CDR3: CAWSVRGDYGYTF
DNA: TGTGCCTGGAGTGTACGTGGGGACTATGGCTACACCTTC

length: 16
D: NA
size: once
J: TRBJ2-4
V: TRBV30
CDR3: CAWSVFSGLAKNIQYF
DNA: TGTGCCTGGAGTGTCTTTAGTGGACTAGCCAAAAACATTCAGTACTTC

length: 14
D: NA
size: NA
J: TRBJ1-3
V: TRBV9
CDR3: CASSAWDSGNTIYF
DNA: TGTGCCAGCAGCGCATGGGACTCTGGAAACACCATATATTTT

length: 14
D: TRBD1
size: once
J: TRBJ1-2
V: TRBV14
CDR3: CASSQATGGYGYTF
DNA: TGTGCCAGCAGCCAAGCGACAGGGGGCTATGGCTACACCTTC

length: 17
D: TRBD2
size: NA
J: TRBJ2-3
V: TRBV5-5
CDR3: CASSLGLAGGTPDTQYF
DNA: TGTGCCAGCAGCTTGGGTCTAGCGGGGGGGACCCCAGATACGCAGTATTTT

length: 14
D: NA
size: NA
J: TRBJ2-5
V: TRBV7-2
CDR3: CASSLHRALETQYF
DNA: TGTGCCAGCAGCCTACACCGGGCCTTGGAGACCCAGTACTTC

length: 15
D: NA
size: NA
J: TRBJ1-1
V: TRBV30
CDR3: CAWSAPGAMNTEAFF
DNA: TGTGCCTGGAGTGCCCCGGGGGCCATGAACACTGAAGCTTTCTTT

length: 14
D: NA
size: NA
J: TRBJ1-2
V: TRBV2
CDR3: CASSEARGFGGYTF
DNA: TGTGCCAGCAGTGAAGCGAGAGGGTTCGGTGGCTACACCTTC

length: 17
D: NA
size: NA
J: TRBJ2-1
V: TRBV7-3
CDR3: CASSPFMVTRGYNEQFF
DNA: TGTGCCAGCAGCCCATTCATGGTAACGAGGGGGTACAATGAGCAGTTCTTC

length: 17
D: TRBD2
size: NA
J: TRBJ2-3
V: TRBV19
CDR3: CASSIVVLAGEGGTQYF
DNA: TGTGCCAGTAGTATAGTCGTTCTAGCGGGAGAGGGAGGTACGCAGTATTTT